What follows are 30 T cell receptor beta chains derived from one specimen sequenced in a study of T cell changes during pregnancy in multiple sclerosis. Measured with immunoSEQ multiplex PCR; TCRdb has only the in-frame clones, and not every one. The sample lists approximately 97,000 clones, less than 95% seen once, with about 0.75% in the top ten. The sample was peripheral blood, taken in the second trimester of pregnancy. All receptors derive from a female donor in good health, enrolled as a control in a pregnancy study.

The chain's CDR3 is CASSSQGITGELFF. CDR3 in DNA: TGTGCCAGCAGCTCGCAGGGTATCACCGGGGAGCTGTTTTTT. The J gene is TRBJ2-2, the V gene TRBV6-5, with D tentatively TRBD1 (5 bases). The V gene lost 6 bases and the J gene lost 4 bases, with 12 bases spanning the gap. The CDR3 has 14 amino acids. Germline values: CDR1 MNHEY, CDR2 SVGAGI.

V is TRBV21-1 and J is TRBJ2-1; TRBD1 is taken as the D call from the table, unchecked against the DNA. TRBV21-1 is tagged as a pseudogene. The CDR3 is 15 amino acids. The CDR3 reads CASSKGAQGKNEQFF. Written as DNA, the CDR3 is TGTGCCAGCAGCAAAGGCGCGCAGGGTAAGAATGAGCAGTTCTTC.

The gene calls are TRBV5-1 and TRBJ2-1; D gene uncertain. The V end lost 0 bases, the J end lost 0 bases, and 7 bases lay between the germline ends. Germline assignment: CDR1 SGHRS and CDR2 YFSETQ. This CDR3 comprises 15 residues. CDR3 in DNA: TGCGCCAGCAGCTTGGCTTCTAGCTCCTACAATGAGCAGTTCTTC. Its protein product is CASSLASSSYNEQFF.

This chain links TRBV6-5 with TRBJ2-7; 8 bases map to TRBD1. Germline V gene lookup returns CDR1 MNHEY and CDR2 SVGAGI. The CDR3 has 15 residues. V dropped 2 bases and J dropped 5; count of bases not matched to a gene: 8. The CDR3 nucleotides are TGTGCCAGCAGTTACGGCGCAGGGGGCTTCAACGAGCAGTACTTC. This encodes CASSYGAGGFNEQYF.

The chain is built from TRBV30 and TRBJ2-1; no reliable D call. This CDR3 region has 12 residues. V dropped 1 base and J dropped 15 bases, with 16 bases sitting between them. Looked up from germline, CDR1 is GTSNPN and CDR2 is SVGIG (reference sequence). This CDR3 reads CAWSETSRGRFF. The CDR3 DNA is TGTGCCTGGAGTGAGACTTCCCGTGGCAGGTTCTTC.

In this sample, this clone turned up once. CDR3 in DNA: TGCAGTGCCCCAGGGGTTAATGAGCAGTTCTTC. Protein sequence: CSAPGVNEQFF. The chain joins TRBV20-1 to TRBJ2-1; D is perhaps TRBD1 (6 bases). V lost 6 bases and J 7 bases, leaving 10 bases between the germline ends. This CDR3 has 11 amino acids. The germline CDR1 and CDR2 sequences are DFQATT and SNEGSKA (reference sequence).

The chain links TRBV7-2 to TRBJ1-3; TRBD1 is a possible D gene (5 bases). Germline V gives CDR1 SGHTA, CDR2 FQGNSA. This CDR3 is built from 17 residues. V was shortened by 4 bases and J by 0 bases, with 16 bases between the two germline ends. The CDR3 region has the DNA TGTGCCAGCAGCTCACTCCCCGGGGGATACTCTGGAAACACCATATATTTT. This gives the protein CASSSLPGGYSGNTIYF.

J is TRBJ1-1 and V is TRBV7-6; TRBD1 aligns across 7 bases. Germline-derived CDR1 and CDR2 are SGHVS and FNYEAQ. V was pared by 1 base and J by 5 bases, with 7 bases of the junction left unmatched. CDR3 length: 15 residues. The CDR3 spells CASSLDRGRGTEAFF. The DNA of the CDR3 is TGTGCCAGCAGCTTAGATCGGGGCAGGGGGACTGAAGCTTTCTTT.

The gene calls are TRBV27 and TRBJ2-1; perhaps TRBD2 as D (6 bases). Trimming pared 3 bases from V and 7 bases from J, leaving 10 bases between. Germline V gives CDR1 MNHEY, CDR2 SMNVEV (reference sequence). The CDR3 is 13 amino acids. CDR3: CASSLGLLNEQFF. The DNA of the CDR3 is TGTGCCAGCAGTTTGGGACTTCTGAATGAGCAGTTCTTC.

This sequence joins TRBV5-4 and TRBJ2-3, with 8 bases matching TRBD2. The CDR3 spans 16 residues. In germline, CDR1 is SGHNT, CDR2 YYREEE (reference sequence). V dropped 2 bases and J dropped 2; count of bases not matched to a gene: 7. The CDR3 loop is CASSLGASGFTDTQYF. In DNA form, the CDR3 reads TGTGCCAGCAGCTTAGGGGCTAGCGGGTTCACAGATACGCAGTATTTT.

V is TRBV6-5 and J is TRBJ1-2, with a possible D match to TRBD1 (6 bases). Germline CDR1 reads MNHEY; CDR2 reads SVGAGI. V dropped 6 bases and J dropped 4 bases, with 12 bases sitting between them. This CDR3 has 13 amino acids. For the CDR3, the DNA is TGTGCCAGCAGCCCACAGGGCTCCTATGGCTACACCTTC. Translated: CASSPQGSYGYTF.

This chain connects TRBV6-5 to TRBJ1-5; TRBD1 is a possible D gene (5 bases). Germline V gene lookup returns CDR1 MNHEY and CDR2 SVGAGI. V was shortened by 7 bases and J by 6 bases, with 16 bases between the two germline ends. The CDR3 length is 14 residues. The CDR3 here is CASTLARGSQPQHF. DNA of the CDR3: TGTGCCAGCACCCTCGCTAGGGGAAGTCAGCCCCAGCATTTT.

The V call is TRBV30, the J call TRBJ1-2; D is possibly TRBD1 (6 bases). Germline assignment: CDR1 GTSNPN and CDR2 SVGIG (reference sequence). This CDR3 spans 14 amino acids. The V gene lost 4 bases and the J gene lost 7 bases, with 19 bases spanning the gap. The DNA of the CDR3 is TGTGCCTGGAATAGGCAGAAGGGGGTGGGTGGCTACACCTTC. Protein: CAWNRQKGVGGYTF.

The chain employs TRBV6-5 and TRBJ1-2; 7 bases map to TRBD1. The CDR3 sequence is 13 residues long. Germline V CDR1 and CDR2: MNHEY, SVGAGI. Trimming cost V 4 bases and J 7 bases; bases outside gene matches: 6. The CDR3: CASSLRGPGGYTF. The CDR3 DNA reads as TGTGCCAGCAGTTTAAGGGGGCCTGGTGGCTACACCTTC.

The chain joins TRBV4-3 to TRBJ2-7, with 8 bases that match TRBD1. The trim removed 0 bases at V and 5 bases at J, leaving 9 bases unmatched. CDR3 length equals 16 residues. The germline gives CDR1 LGHNA, CDR2 YSLEER. CDR3 region: CASSQDQRTGMDEQYF. Here the CDR3 DNA reads TGCGCCAGCAGCCAAGATCAGCGGACAGGGATGGACGAGCAGTACTTC.

The V and J genes are TRBV27 and TRBJ1-5, with a possible D match to TRBD1 (6 bases). In germline, CDR1 is MNHEY, CDR2 SMNVEV (reference sequence). V lost 5 bases and J 2 bases, leaving 13 bases between the germline ends. This CDR3 is 15 amino acids long. CDR3 loop: CASSQDSSGNQPQHF. The CDR3, as DNA: TGTGCCAGCAGTCAGGACAGCTCCGGCAATCAGCCCCAGCATTTT.

V and J are TRBV5-1 and TRBJ2-7; 8 bases are a match to TRBD1. This CDR3 has 15 amino acids. Trimming cost V 4 bases and J 1 base; bases outside gene matches: 7. Per germline, CDR1 SGHRS and CDR2 YFSETQ. CDR3 DNA sequence: TGCGCCAGCAGCCAAGCCACAGGGGGATCCTACGAGCAGTACTTC. Protein: CASSQATGGSYEQYF.

This clone was observed a few times. The genes are TRBV30 and TRBJ1-1; D is uncertain. CDR1 GTSNPN and CDR2 SVGIG come from the germline V gene (reference sequence). With 0 bases removed from V and 7 bases from J, the gap between germline ends came to 6 bases. The CDR3 is 11 residues long. The CDR3 DNA follows: TGTGCCTGGAGTGTATTCTTTGAAGCTTTCTTT. It codes for CAWSVFFEAFF.

The CDR3 DNA reads as TGTGCCAGCAGCTTAGGACTAGCCGCTTACAATGAGCAGTTCTTC. Its protein is CASSLGLAAYNEQFF. The V gene is TRBV7-2, the J gene TRBJ2-1; TRBD2 matches 7 bases. The CDR3 loop spans 15 amino acids. In germline, CDR1 is SGHTA, CDR2 FQGNSA. The J segment lost 4 bases and the V segment lost 1 base, leaving 4 bases of the junction unmatched. Based on the CDR3 plus reference TRBV7-2 and TRBJ2-1, the full variable domain is GAGVSQSPSNKVTEKGKDVELRCDPISGHTALYWYRQSLGQGLEFLIYFQGNSAPDKSGLPSDRFSAERTGGSVSTLTIQRTQQEDSAVYLCASSLGLAAYNEQFFGPGTRLTVL.

The chain couples TRBV7-2 to TRBJ1-6; D possibly corresponds to TRBD1 (6 bases). Trimming took off 2 bases at V and 7 bases at J, with 15 bases between the two ends. Germline V lookup: CDR1 SGHTA, CDR2 FQGNSA. This CDR3 has 16 residues. CDR3 region: CASSLSLGAKNSPLHF. The DNA of the CDR3 is TGTGCCAGCAGCTTATCCTTGGGGGCGAAGAATTCACCCCTCCACTTT.

CDR3 residues: CASSLGQGDYEQYF. The CDR3 nucleotides read TGTGCCAGCAGCTTGGGTCAGGGGGATTACGAGCAGTACTTC. The chain is built from TRBV5-4 and TRBJ2-7; 7 nucleotides line up with TRBD1. Per germline, CDR1 SGHNT and CDR2 YYREEE (reference sequence). V was pared by 0 bases and J by 4 bases, with 4 bases of the junction left unmatched. The CDR3 length is 14 residues. Full variable domain (rest looked up from reference TRBV5-4 and TRBJ2-7): ETGVTQSPTHLIKTRGQQVTLRCSSQSGHNTVSWYQQALGQGPQFIFQYYREEENGRGNFPPRFSGLQFPNYSSELNVNALELDDSALYLCASSLGQGDYEQYFGPGTRLTVT.

This sequence joins TRBV7-6 and TRBJ1-2; 10 bases agree with TRBD1. V lost 1 base and J lost 6; bases outside the gene matches: 2. The CDR3 totals 14 residues. Germline-derived CDR1 and CDR2 are SGHVS and FNYEAQ. The CDR3 is CASSLVGTGDGYTF. The CDR3 DNA reads TGTGCCAGCAGCTTAGTGGGGACAGGGGATGGCTACACCTTC.

The chain recombines TRBV9 with TRBJ2-3, with a possible D match to TRBD2 (5 bases). V shed 5 bases and J shed 1 base, with 14 bases lying between them. This CDR3 is 15 amino acids long. The germline V gene has CDR1 SGDLS and CDR2 YYNGEE. CDR3 region: CASSRITGGTDTQYF. CDR3 sequence (DNA): TGTGCCAGCAGTCGCATCACCGGGGGCACAGATACGCAGTATTTT.

V and J are TRBV5-1 and TRBJ1-2; D unresolved. Germline lookup yields CDR1 SGHRS and CDR2 YFSETQ. The CDR3 contains 13 residues. V was trimmed by 5 bases and J by 7 bases, leaving 15 bases between them. CDR3 sequence reads: CASSYDIAGGYTF. The DNA of the CDR3 is TGCGCCAGCAGTTATGACATTGCTGGTGGCTACACCTTC.

The J gene is TRBJ1-2, the V gene TRBV2; 8 bases agree with TRBD1. CDR3 length: 15 residues. Germline V CDR1 and CDR2: SNHLY, FYNNEI. V lost 5 bases to trimming and J lost 1 base; unmatched junction nucleotides: 6. In nucleotides, the CDR3 is TGTGCCAGCAGTCAAACAGGGGGTATTAACTATGGCTACACCTTC. Residues: CASSQTGGINYGYTF.

V is TRBV4-1 and J is TRBJ1-2; 7 bases line up with TRBD1. After removal of 5 bases from V and 4 bases from J, the junction contained 7 bases not matched to a gene. The CDR3 has 14 residues. CDR1 MGHRA and CDR2 YSYEKL come from the germline V gene. The CDR3 DNA sequence: TGCGCCAGCAGCTATCAGGGGGAGGTCTATGGCTACACCTTC. Protein: CASSYQGEVYGYTF.

The V call is TRBV6-6, the J call TRBJ2-5; 12 bases are a match to TRBD2. The DNA end lines up better with TRBJ2-7; the J call may be wrong. CDR1 and CDR2 from the germline V gene are MNHNY and SVGAGI (reference sequence). This CDR3 has 15 residues. In DNA, the CDR3 is TGTGCCAGCAGTTACTCGACTAGCGGGGGTAACGAGCAGTACTTC. It encodes CASSYSTSGGNEQYF.

DNA of the CDR3: TGTGCCAGCAGTTTCGACATTACGTATGGCTACACCTTC. This encodes CASSFDITYGYTF. The rearrangement uses TRBV28 and TRBJ1-2; D not certain. V was trimmed by 3 bases and J by 5 bases, leaving 10 bases between them. The germline V gene encodes CDR1 MDHEN and CDR2 SYDVKM. The CDR3 contains 13 residues.

The J gene is TRBJ1-6, the V gene TRBV5-1, with D possibly TRBD1 on 5 matching bases. The germline V and J ends were trimmed by 3 bases and 2 bases, with 12 bases remaining between them. Looked up from germline, CDR1 is SGHRS and CDR2 is YFSETQ. The CDR3 has 16 amino acids. Here the CDR3 reads CASSSGEAAYNSPLHF. CDR3 DNA: TGCGCCAGCAGCTCGGGGGAGGCGGCCTATAATTCACCCCTCCACTTT.

The rearrangement uses TRBV6-5 and TRBJ1-5; 8 nucleotides align to TRBD1. This CDR3 is built from 16 residues. V trimming: 6 bases; J trimming: 2 bases; junction bases outside the gene matches: 9. Looked up from germline, CDR1 is MNHEY and CDR2 is SVGAGI. The CDR3 loop is CASSYGQGGGNQPQHF. CDR3 DNA sequence: TGTGCCAGCAGCTACGGACAGGGAGGAGGCAATCAGCCCCAGCATTTT.